A selection of T cell receptor beta chains follows, all from one sample in a study of CD8 T cells in ankylosing spondylitis. TCRdb re-called the 5' RACE reads through MiXCR, storing one row per CDR3 protein. The sample yields around 210,000 distinct CDR3 sequences, 7% to 10% seen once. Material for sequencing was blood, either unsorted or a sorted T cell fraction (not recorded which). Receptor source: a female donor with ankylosing spondylitis or in good health (not recorded which). The CDR3 runs from the conserved cysteine through the conserved F or W. The order of the fields is J gene, V gene, D gene, clone size, CDR3 protein, CDR3 DNA. The D gene is left open where the match is weak. Only some rows state a clone size, as once, few, many or a class for expanded clones.

TRBJ2-7,TRBV14,NA,many,CASSTGLLEQYF,TGTGCCAGCAGCACTGGACTTCTCGAGCAGTACTTC
TRBJ2-3,TRBV7-9,TRBD2,many,CASSPKGLTSGRTDTQYF,TGTGCCAGCAGCCCCAAGGGCCTGACTAGCGGGAGAACAGATACGCAGTATTTT
TRBJ2-5,TRBV5-6,NA,NA,CASSLDRGGGETQYF,TGTGCCAGCAGCTTGGACAGGGGAGGAGGAGAGACCCAGTACTTC
TRBJ2-2,TRBV20-1,TRBD1,many,CSAQGLNTGELFF,TGCAGTGCACAGGGGCTAAACACCGGGGAGCTGTTTTTT
TRBJ2-5,TRBV29-1,TRBD2,many,CSVSPTSLETQYF,TGCAGCGTTTCTCCGACTAGCCTGGAGACCCAGTACTTC
TRBJ2-5,TRBV27,TRBD2,many,CASSSGRREETQYF,TGTGCCAGCAGCAGCGGGAGGAGAGAGGAGACCCAGTACTTC
TRBJ1-1,TRBV5-5,NA,many,CASSHSLPGAYTEAFF,TGTGCCAGCAGCCACTCCCTACCAGGGGCGTACACTGAAGCTTTCTTT
TRBJ2-3,TRBV28,NA,few,CASSLSGYFDITDTQYF,TGTGCCAGCAGTTTAAGTGGGTACTTTGACATCACAGATACGCAGTATTTT
TRBJ1-6,TRBV12-3/TRBV12-4,NA,many,CASSSSDRSGSPLHF,NA
TRBJ2-7,TRBV7-2,TRBD2,few,CASSPLSGTYEQYF,TGTGCCAGCAGCCCCCTTAGCGGGACCTACGAGCAGTACTTC
TRBJ1-1,TRBV5-1,TRBD1,many,CASSMGQPNTEAFF,TGCGCCAGCAGTATGGGACAGCCGAACACTGAAGCTTTCTTT
TRBJ2-1,TRBV7-2,NA,many,CASSLELAADNEQFF,TGTGCCAGCAGCTTAGAACTAGCAGCGGACAATGAGCAGTTCTTC
TRBJ1-1,TRBV3-1,NA,NA,CASSQALSGTEAFF,TGTGCCAGCAGCCAAGCTCTGTCAGGGACTGAAGCTTTCTTT
TRBJ1-5,TRBV21-1,NA,many,CASSNGQGWRHLVQPQHF,TGTGCCAGCAGCAATGGACAGGGGTGGAGGCATCTAGTTCAGCCCCAGCATTTT
TRBJ2-7,TRBV10-3,TRBD2,many,CAISDPLAGGEDEQYF,TGTGCCATCAGTGATCCGTTAGCGGGAGGAGAGGACGAGCAGTACTTC
TRBJ2-1,TRBV20-1,TRBD2,many,CSVPSGARNEQFF,TGCAGTGTTCCTAGCGGAGCTAGGAATGAGCAGTTCTTC
TRBJ2-7,TRBV7-2,NA,many,CASSSPGSAYEQYF,TGTGCCAGCAGCTCCCCGGGGTCGGCTTACGAGCAGTACTTC
TRBJ1-1,TRBV6-1,NA,many,CASSEGSGFGRAFF,TGTGCCAGCAGTGAAGGGTCAGGGTTTGGGCGAGCTTTCTTT
TRBJ1-3,TRBV20-1,NA,many,CSAGLSSGNTIYF,TGCAGTGCTGGACTGAGCTCTGGAAACACCATATATTTT
TRBJ1-1,TRBV20-1,NA,many,CSGAEGPWTEAFF,TGCAGTGGCGCCGAGGGGCCGTGGACTGAAGCTTTCTTT
TRBJ2-1,TRBV10-2,NA,many,CASSESKRSSYNEQFF,TGCGCCAGCAGTGAGTCGAAGCGGAGCTCCTACAATGAGCAGTTCTTC
TRBJ2-5,TRBV18,TRBD1,few,CASSQNPGQKETQYF,TGTGCCAGCTCGCAGAATCCGGGACAGAAAGAGACCCAGTACTTC
TRBJ2-3,TRBV19,NA,NA,CASSIERGGTDTQYF,TGTGCCAGTAGTATCGAGAGGGGGGGGACAGATACGCAGTATTTT
TRBJ2-7,TRBV25-1,NA,many,CASSDRARYEQYF,TGTGCCAGCAGTGACCGTGCACGCTACGAGCAGTACTTC
TRBJ1-3,TRBV25-1,NA,many,CASSDRTDGNTIYF,TGTGCCAGCAGTGACCGGACAGATGGAAACACCATATATTTT
TRBJ2-7,TRBV14,NA,many,CASSLRQAYEQYF,TGTGCCAGCAGCTTACGACAGGCCTACGAGCAGTACTTC
TRBJ2-3,TRBV28,NA,many,CASKDPTDTQYF,TGTGCCAGCAAAGACCCCACAGATACGCAGTATTTT